These 8 T cell receptor beta chains were all obtained from the same sample, sequenced in a study of CD8+ T cells in alopecia areata. Sequencing relied on a cDNA template that was reverse transcribed from extracted RNA. Some clones are missing from TCRdb's copy, which holds only in-frame ones; the method was immunoSEQ multiplex PCR. The table includes approximately 150,000 clones, over 45% detected once. Sequencing was done on a sample of CD4+ T cells sorted from blood. All receptors derive from a human donor with alopecia areata.

This clone turned up a few times. This sequence joins TRBV5-4 and TRBJ2-1; 9 bases map to TRBD2. CDR3 length equals 13 residues. The V and J ends lost 7 bases and 10 bases, in that order; junction bases with no gene match: 9. Germline V gene data show CDR1 as SGHNT and CDR2 as YYREEE (reference sequence). The CDR3 DNA is TGTGCCAGCGGGACTCGACTAGCGGAGGAGCAGTTCTTC. It is translated as CASGTRLAEEQFF.

This chain links TRBV14 with TRBJ2-7; D is possibly TRBD2 (6 bases). The germline gives CDR1 SGHDN, CDR2 FVKESK. Trimming left V 5 bases short and J 4 bases short, with 18 bases between. This CDR3 is built from 15 residues. In nucleotides, the CDR3 is TGTGCCAGCAGCGGAAGGAGCGGGCTGTGGTACGAGCAGTACTTC. It codes for CASSGRSGLWYEQYF.

As to this clone: At one of its ends the junction is not consistent with the germline gene, which may arise from a read error. The CDR3 loop is CGVDRGSDTQYF. CDR3 bases: TGCGGCGTGGACAGGGGAAGTGATACGCAGTATTTT. The chain employs TRBV29-1 and TRBJ2-3, with 9 bases that match TRBD1. Germline CDR1 is SQVTM and CDR2 is ANQGSEA. There are 12 residues in the CDR3.

The genes are TRBV6-5 and TRBJ2-7, with D perhaps matching TRBD1 (6 bases). Germline V gene lookup returns CDR1 MNHEY and CDR2 SVGAGI. The V end lost 2 bases, the J end lost 1 base, and 9 bases lay between the germline ends. The CDR3 sequence is 14 residues long. The CDR3 is CASSYDRWSYEQYF. The CDR3 DNA reads TGTGCCAGCAGTTACGACAGGTGGTCCTACGAGCAGTACTTC.

This clone has only a few counts. The J gene is TRBJ2-2, the V gene TRBV25-1, with D uncertain. CDR1 MGHDK and CDR2 SYGVNS come from the germline V gene. The CDR3 has 12 residues. The V and J ends lost 8 bases and 7 bases respectively, with 11 bases between them. DNA of the CDR3: TGTGCCAGCGGAAGGTATTACGGGGAGCTGTTTTTT. It codes for CASGRYYGELFF.

The chain has TRBV5-1 and TRBJ1-1; D gene ambiguous. The CDR3 has 14 amino acids. The V gene lost 4 bases and the J gene lost 5 bases, with 15 bases spanning the gap. Germline values: CDR1 SGHRS, CDR2 YFSETQ. The CDR3 DNA reads as TGCGCCAGCAGCAGGGAGCCCGAGATAACTGAAGCTTTCTTT. Its protein product is CASSREPEITEAFF.

This clone has a handful of counts. The chain has TRBV29-1 and TRBJ2-4; 11 bases line up with TRBD2. Per germline, CDR1 SQVTM and CDR2 ANQGSEA. V was clipped by 5 bases and J by 5 bases; unmatched bases: 8. The CDR3 sequence is 15 residues long. The CDR3 DNA sequence: TGCAGCGTTACCGGGACTAGCGGAGGGCAAAACATTCAGTACTTC. This sequence encodes CSVTGTSGGQNIQYF.

This clone appeared a few times. The chain employs TRBV29-1 and TRBJ2-5; D unresolved. The CDR3 covers 12 residues. Germline V gives CDR1 SQVTM, CDR2 ANQGSEA. The V end was cut by 5 bases, the J end by 8 bases, with 15 bases between. This chain's CDR3 is CSVPDRTDTQYF. CDR3 bases: TGCAGCGTTCCGGACCGAACGGACACCCAGTACTTC.